Sequencing of this T cell receptor (beta chain) was carried out in a study of vaccination and CD4 T cells after COVID-19. This clonotype has more than one count but fewer than ten. Its specificity is unknown. Sample treatment: roughly ten-day PBMC culture with coronavirus spike peptide pools or control peptides (ViraFEST assay). Cultured CD4+ T cell DNA underwent sequencing with the Oncomine TCR Beta short-read assay. Each CDR3 protein gets one entry after TCRdb re-called the PCR reads with MiXCR. The sample carries several thousand distinct CDR3 sequences, approximately 54% recorded once. The CDR3 contains 18 residues. Germline trimming cut 3 bases from V and 4 bases from J; bases unmatched to any gene: 15. The germline gives CDR1 DFQATT, CDR2 SNEGSKA (reference sequence).

The gene calls are TRBV20-1 and TRBJ2-5, with TRBD2 matching 12 bases. The receptor comes from a human donor who had recovered from COVID-19. Specimen: CD4+ T cells from blood, cultured in vitro. The CDR3 bases are TGCAGTGCTAGGTCGGCTAGCGGGAGGGCTTTATCCGGAGAGACCCAGTACTTC. The encoded protein is CSARSASGRALSGETQYF.